This TCR beta chain stems from a study of OX40 agonist ivuxolimab in advanced cancers. Overall study: Dose-escalation patients were diagnosed with hepatocellular carcinoma, melanoma, renal cell cancer or head and neck cancer. Study-level results: Researchers report that CD8+ T cells had, on average, more expanded clones than CD4+.

The V gene's germline CDR1 is KGHSH and CDR2 LQKENI. This CDR3 is built from 16 residues. Trimming left V 4 bases short and J 4 bases short, with 17 bases between. The method was immunoSEQ multiplex PCR; TCRdb's version includes in-frame clones alone and lacks a portion of them. In the table there are tens of thousands of clones, around 90% of which are singletons. Regarding this clone: Antigen unknown.

The chain joins TRBV18 to TRBJ2-1; tentatively, D is TRBD1 (5 bases). Material: CD4+ or CD8+ T cells sorted from blood, obtained in a trial of the OX40 agonist ivuxolimab. The origin of this receptor is an adult with an advanced solid tumor such as melanoma, head and neck, liver or kidney cancer. Here the CDR3 DNA reads TGTGCCAGCTCACGAATCACCCAGGGTAAATACAATGAGCAGTTCTTC. It encodes CASSRITQGKYNEQFF.